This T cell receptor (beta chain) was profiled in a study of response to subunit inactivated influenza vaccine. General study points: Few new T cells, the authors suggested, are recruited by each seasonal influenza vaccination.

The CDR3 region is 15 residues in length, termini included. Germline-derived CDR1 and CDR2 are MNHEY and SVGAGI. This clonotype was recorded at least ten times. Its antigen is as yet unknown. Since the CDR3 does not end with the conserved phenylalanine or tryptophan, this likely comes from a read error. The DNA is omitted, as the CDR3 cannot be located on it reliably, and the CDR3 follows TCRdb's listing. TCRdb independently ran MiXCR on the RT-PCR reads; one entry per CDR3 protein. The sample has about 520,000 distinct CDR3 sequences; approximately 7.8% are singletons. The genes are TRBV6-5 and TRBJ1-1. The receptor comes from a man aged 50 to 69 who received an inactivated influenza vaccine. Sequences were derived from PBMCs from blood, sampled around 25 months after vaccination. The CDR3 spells CASSYSRTPAREPLV.